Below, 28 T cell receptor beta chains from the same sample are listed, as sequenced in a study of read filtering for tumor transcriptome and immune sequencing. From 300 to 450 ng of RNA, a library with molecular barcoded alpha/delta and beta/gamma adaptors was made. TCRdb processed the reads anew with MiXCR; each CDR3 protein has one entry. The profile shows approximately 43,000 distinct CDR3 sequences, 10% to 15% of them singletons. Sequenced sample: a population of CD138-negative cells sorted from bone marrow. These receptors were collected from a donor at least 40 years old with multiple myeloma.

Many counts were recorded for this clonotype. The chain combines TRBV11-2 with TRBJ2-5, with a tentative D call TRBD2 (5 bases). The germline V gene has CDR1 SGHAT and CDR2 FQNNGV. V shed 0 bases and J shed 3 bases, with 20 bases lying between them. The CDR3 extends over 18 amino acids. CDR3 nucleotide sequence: TGTGCCAGCAGCTTAGATCGATCTGACTACACCTATGAAGAGACCCAGTACTTC. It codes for CASSLDRSDYTYEETQYF.

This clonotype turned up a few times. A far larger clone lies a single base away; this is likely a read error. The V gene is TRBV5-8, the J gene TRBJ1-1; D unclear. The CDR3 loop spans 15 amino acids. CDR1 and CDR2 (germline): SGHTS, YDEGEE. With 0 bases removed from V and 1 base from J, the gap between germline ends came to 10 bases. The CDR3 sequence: CASSLEGFENTEAFF. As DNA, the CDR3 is TGTGCCAGCAGCTTGGAAGGGTTTGAGAACACTGAAGCTTTCTTT.

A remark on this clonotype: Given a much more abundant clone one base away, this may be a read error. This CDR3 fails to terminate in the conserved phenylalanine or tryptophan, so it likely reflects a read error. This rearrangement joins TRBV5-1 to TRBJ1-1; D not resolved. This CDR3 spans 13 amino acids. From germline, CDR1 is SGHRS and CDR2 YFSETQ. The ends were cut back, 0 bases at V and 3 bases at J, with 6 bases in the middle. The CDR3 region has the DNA TGCGCCAGCAGCTTGGCGTGGGACACTGAAGCTTTCTTA. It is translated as CASSLAWDTEAFL.

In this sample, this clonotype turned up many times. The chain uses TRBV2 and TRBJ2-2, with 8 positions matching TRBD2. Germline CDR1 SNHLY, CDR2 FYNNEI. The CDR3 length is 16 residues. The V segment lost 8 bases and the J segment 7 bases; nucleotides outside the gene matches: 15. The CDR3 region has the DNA TGTGCCAGCCACTTAGGGGTCAGCGGGAGAATCGGGGAGCTGTTTTTT. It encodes CASHLGVSGRIGELFF.

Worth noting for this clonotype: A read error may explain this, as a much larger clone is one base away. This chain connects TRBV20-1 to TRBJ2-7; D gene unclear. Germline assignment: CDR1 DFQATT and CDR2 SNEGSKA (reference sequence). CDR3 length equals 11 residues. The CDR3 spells CSARDQLASTF. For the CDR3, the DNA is TGCAGTGCTAGAGATCAACTCGCAAGCACCTTC.

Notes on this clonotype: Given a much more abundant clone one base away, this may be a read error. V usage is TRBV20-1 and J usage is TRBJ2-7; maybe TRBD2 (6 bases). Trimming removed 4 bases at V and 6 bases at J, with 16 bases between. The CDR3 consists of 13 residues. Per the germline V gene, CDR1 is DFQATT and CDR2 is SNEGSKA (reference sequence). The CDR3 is CSANEGGLCEQYF. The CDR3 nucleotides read TGCAGTGCTAACGAGGGAGGACTGTGCGAGCAGTACTTC.

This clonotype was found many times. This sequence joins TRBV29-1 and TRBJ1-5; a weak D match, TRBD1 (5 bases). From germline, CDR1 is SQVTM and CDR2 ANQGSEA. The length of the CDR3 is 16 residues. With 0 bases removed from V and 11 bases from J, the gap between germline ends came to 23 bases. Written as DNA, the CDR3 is TGCAGCGTTGAAGAGGCTGGTGGCAGGGAGGGATTCGCCCAGCATTTT. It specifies CSVEEAGGREGFAQHF.

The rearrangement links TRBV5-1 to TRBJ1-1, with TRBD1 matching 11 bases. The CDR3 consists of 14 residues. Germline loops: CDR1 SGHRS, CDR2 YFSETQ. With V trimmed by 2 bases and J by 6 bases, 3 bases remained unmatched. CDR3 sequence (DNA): TGCGCCAGCAGCTTCGGACAGGGGGCGGCTGAAGCTTTCTTT. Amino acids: CASSFGQGAAEAFF.

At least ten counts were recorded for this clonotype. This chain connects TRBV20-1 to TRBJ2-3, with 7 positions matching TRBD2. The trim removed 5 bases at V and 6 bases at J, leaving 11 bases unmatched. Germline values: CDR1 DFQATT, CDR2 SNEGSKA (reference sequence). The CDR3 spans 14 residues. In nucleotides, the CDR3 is TGCAGTGCTGGTCTAGCGGCCAAGGCGGATACGCAGTATTTT. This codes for CSAGLAAKADTQYF.

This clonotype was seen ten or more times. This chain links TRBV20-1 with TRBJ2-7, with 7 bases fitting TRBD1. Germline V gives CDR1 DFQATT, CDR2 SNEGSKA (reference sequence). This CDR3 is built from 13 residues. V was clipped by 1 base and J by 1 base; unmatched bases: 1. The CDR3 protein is CSARGDSSYEQYF. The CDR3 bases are TGCAGTGCTAGAGGGGACAGTTCCTACGAGCAGTACTTC.

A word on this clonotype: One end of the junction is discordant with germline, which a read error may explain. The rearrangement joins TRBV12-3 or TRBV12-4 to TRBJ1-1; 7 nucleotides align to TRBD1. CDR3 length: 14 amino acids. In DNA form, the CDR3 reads TGTGCCGGCAGAGGCGCAGGGGGGAACACTGAAGCTTTCTTT. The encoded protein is CAGRGAGGNTEAFF.

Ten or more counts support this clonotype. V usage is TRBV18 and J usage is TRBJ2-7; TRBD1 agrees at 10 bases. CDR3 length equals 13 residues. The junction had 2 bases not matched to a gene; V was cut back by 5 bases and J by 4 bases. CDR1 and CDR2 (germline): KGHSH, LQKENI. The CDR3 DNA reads TGTGCCAGCTCATGGACAGGGGGTTACGAGCAGTACTTC. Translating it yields CASSWTGGYEQYF.

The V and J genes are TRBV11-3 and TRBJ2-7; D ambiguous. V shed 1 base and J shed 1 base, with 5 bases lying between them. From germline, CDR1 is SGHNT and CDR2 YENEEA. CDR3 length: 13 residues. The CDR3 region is CASSLGVSYEQYF. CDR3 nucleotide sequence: TGTGCCAGCAGCTTAGGGGTGTCCTACGAGCAGTACTTC.

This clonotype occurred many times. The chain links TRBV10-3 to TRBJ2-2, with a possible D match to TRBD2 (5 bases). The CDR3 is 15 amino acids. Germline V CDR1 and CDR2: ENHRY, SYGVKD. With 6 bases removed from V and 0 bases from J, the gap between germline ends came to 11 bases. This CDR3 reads CAISNRGANTGELFF. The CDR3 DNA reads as TGTGCCATCAGCAATCGGGGAGCGAACACCGGGGAGCTGTTTTTT.

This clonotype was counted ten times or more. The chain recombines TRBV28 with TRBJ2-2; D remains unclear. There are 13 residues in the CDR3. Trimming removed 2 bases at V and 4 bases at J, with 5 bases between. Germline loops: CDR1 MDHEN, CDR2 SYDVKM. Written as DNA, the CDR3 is TGTGCCAGCAGTTTACCCCGCACCGGGGAGCTGTTTTTT. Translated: CASSLPRTGELFF. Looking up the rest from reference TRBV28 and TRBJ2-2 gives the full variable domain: DVKVTQSSRYLVKRTGEKVFLECVQDMDHENMFWYRQDPGLGLRLIYFSYDVKMKEKGDIPEGYSVSREKKERFSLILESASTNQTSMYLCASSLPRTGELFFGEGSRLTVL.

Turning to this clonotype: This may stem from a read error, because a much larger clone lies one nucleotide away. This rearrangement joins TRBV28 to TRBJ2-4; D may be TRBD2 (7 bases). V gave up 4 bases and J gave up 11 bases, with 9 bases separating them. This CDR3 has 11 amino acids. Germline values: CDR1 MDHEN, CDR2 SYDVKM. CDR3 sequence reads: CASSSGGVQYF. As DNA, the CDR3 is TGTGCCAGCAGTTCGGGGGGCGTTCAGTACTTC.

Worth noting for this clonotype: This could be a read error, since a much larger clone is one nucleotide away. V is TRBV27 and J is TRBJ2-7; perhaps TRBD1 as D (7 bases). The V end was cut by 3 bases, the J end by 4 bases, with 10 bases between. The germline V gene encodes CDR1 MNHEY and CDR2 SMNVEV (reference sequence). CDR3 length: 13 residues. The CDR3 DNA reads TGTGCCAGCAGTTTCAGGGGGGAATACGAGCAGTACTTC. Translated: CASSFRGEYEQYF.

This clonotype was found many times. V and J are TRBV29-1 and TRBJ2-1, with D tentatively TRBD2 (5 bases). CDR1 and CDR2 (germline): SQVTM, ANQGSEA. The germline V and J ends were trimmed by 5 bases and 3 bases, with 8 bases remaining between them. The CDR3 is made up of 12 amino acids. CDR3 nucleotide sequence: TGCAGCGTTTCCCGGGACTACAATGAGCAGTTCTTC. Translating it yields CSVSRDYNEQFF.

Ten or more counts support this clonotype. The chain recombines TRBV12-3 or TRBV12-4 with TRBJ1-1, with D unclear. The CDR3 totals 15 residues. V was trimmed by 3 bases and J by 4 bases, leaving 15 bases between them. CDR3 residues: CASSLDDLRTTEAFF. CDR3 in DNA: TGTGCCAGCAGTTTGGACGACCTAAGAACCACTGAAGCTTTCTTT.

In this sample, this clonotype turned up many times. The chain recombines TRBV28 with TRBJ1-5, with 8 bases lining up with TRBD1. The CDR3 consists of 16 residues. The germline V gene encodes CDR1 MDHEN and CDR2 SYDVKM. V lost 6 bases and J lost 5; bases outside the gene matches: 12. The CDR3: CASSVGGRGPDQPQHF. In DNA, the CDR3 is TGTGCCAGCAGCGTCGGGGGCAGGGGGCCTGATCAGCCCCAGCATTTT.

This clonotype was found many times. The CDR3 region has the DNA TGCAGCGTTGCTGAACAAGCTAGCGTCAGCTCCTACGAGCAGTACTTC. It codes for CSVAEQASVSSYEQYF. The chain is built from TRBV29-1 and TRBJ2-7; a possible D gene is TRBD2 (6 bases). Per the germline V gene, CDR1 is SQVTM and CDR2 is ANQGSEA. The CDR3 contains 16 residues. V was cut by 4 bases and J by 0 bases, with 19 bases left in between.

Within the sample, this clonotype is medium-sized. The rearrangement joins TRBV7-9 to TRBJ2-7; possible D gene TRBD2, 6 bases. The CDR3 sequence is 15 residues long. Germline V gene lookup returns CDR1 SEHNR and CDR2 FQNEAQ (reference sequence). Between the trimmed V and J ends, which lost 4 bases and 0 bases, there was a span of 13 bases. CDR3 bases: TGTGCCAGCAGCTCCACCCGGGACTCCTCCTACGAGCAGTACTTC. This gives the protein CASSSTRDSSYEQYF.

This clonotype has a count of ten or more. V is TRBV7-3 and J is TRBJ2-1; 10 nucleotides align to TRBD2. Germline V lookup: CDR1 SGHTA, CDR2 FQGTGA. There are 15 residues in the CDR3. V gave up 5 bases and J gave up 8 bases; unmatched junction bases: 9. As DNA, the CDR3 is TGTGCCAGCAGCGAAAGCGGACTAGCGGCCTATGAGCAGTTCTTC. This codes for CASSESGLAAYEQFF. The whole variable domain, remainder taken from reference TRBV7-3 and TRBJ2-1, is GAGVSQTPSNKVTEKGKYVELRCDPISGHTALYWYRQSLGQGPEFLIYFQGTGAADDSGLPNDRFFAVRPEGSVSTLKIQRTERGDSAVYLCASSESGLAAYEQFFGPGTRLTVL.

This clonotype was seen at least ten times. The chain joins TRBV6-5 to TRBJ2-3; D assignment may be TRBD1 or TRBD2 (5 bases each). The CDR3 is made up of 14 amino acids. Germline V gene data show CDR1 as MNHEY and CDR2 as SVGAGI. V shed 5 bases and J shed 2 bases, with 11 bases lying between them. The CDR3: CASSRDGATDTQYF. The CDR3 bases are TGTGCCAGCAGTAGGGACGGAGCCACAGATACGCAGTATTTT.

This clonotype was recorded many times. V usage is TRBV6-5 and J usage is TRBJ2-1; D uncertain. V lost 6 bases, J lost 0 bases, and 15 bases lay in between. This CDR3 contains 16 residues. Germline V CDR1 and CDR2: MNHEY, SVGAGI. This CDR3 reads CASSGRTASSYNEQFF. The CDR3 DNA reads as TGTGCCAGCAGCGGGCGGACCGCGAGCTCCTACAATGAGCAGTTCTTC.

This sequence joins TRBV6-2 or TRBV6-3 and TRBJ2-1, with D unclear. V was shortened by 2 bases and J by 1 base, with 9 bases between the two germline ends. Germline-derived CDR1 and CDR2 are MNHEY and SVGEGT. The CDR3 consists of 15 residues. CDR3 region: CASSYSAGSYNEQFF. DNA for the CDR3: TGTGCCAGCAGTTACAGTGCCGGGTCCTACAATGAGCAGTTCTTC.

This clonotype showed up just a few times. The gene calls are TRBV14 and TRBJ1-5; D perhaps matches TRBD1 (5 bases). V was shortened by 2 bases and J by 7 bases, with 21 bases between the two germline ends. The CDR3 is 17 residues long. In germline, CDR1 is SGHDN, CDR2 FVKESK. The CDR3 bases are TGTGCCAGCAGCCAACCACCGGGACCGCGGCGGGACCAGCCCCAGCATTTT. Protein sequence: CASSQPPGPRRDQPQHF.

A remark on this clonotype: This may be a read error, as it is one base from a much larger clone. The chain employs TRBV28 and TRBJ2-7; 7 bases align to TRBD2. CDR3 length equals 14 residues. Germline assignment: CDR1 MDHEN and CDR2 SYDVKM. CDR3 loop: CTSSVGLAVYEQYF. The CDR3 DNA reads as TGTACCAGCAGTGTGGGGCTAGCGGTCTACGAGCAGTACTTC.